Presented here are 27 T cell receptor beta chains from one specimen sequenced in a study of T cells in Graves' hyperthyroidism and ophthalmopathy. TCR beta CDR3 regions were amplified from RNA transcripts. When the TCR CDR3 underwent first-round RT-PCR, the HTBI primer set was used. Using its own MiXCR run on the multiplex PCR reads, TCRdb lists one record per CDR3 protein. Of more than 500,000 distinct CDR3 sequences listed, roughly 14% are singletons. Source material: blood. The source is a woman in her 40s with Graves' ophthalmopathy.

This clonotype was recorded at least ten times. The chain has TRBV15 and TRBJ2-2; D unresolved. The V and J ends lost 8 bases and 6 bases respectively, with 13 bases between them. Germline V lookup: CDR1 LNHNV, CDR2 YYDKDF (reference sequence). CDR3 length: 13 residues. The CDR3 here is CATSSALAGELFF. In DNA, the CDR3 is TGTGCCACCTCCTCGGCCTTGGCCGGGGAGCTGTTTTTT.

This clonotype has only a few counts. The J gene is TRBJ1-2, the V gene TRBV7-2; the match to TRBD1 covers 8 bases. The CDR3 contains 19 residues. The junction had 16 bases not matched to a gene; V was cut back by 4 bases and J by 0 bases. The V gene's germline CDR1 is SGHTA and CDR2 FQGNSA. CDR3 in DNA: TGTGCCAGCAGCTCTTTGAACCGGGACAGGCGACCATCTAACTATGGCTACACCTTC. Translation gives CASSSLNRDRRPSNYGYTF.

This chain uses TRBV9 with TRBJ2-5; 9 bases align to TRBD2. V lost 0 bases and J lost 6; bases outside the gene matches: 6. Germline CDR1 is SGDLS and CDR2 is YYNGEE. This CDR3 has 15 residues. CDR3 bases: TGTGCCAGCAGCGTAGAGGCGGGAGGGCTAAAGACCCAGTACTTC. This translates into CASSVEAGGLKTQYF.

In its sample, this clonotype was seen many times. The chain recombines TRBV29-1 with TRBJ2-7; tentative D call: TRBD1 (7 bases). Germline V gene sequence: CDR1 SQVTM, CDR2 ANQGSEA. Trimming took off 6 bases at V and 4 bases at J, with 16 bases between the two ends. The CDR3 is 13 residues long. The CDR3 nucleotides read TGCAGCGTCATGGAGGGGGCGCGTTACGAGCAGTACTTC. Its protein is CSVMEGARYEQYF.

The rearrangement uses TRBV6-5 and TRBJ2-7; 9 nucleotides line up with TRBD1. CDR3 length equals 16 residues. J gave up 4 bases and V 3 bases, and 10 bases lay outside the gene matches. Germline CDR1 is MNHEY and CDR2 is SVGAGI. The CDR3 DNA sequence: TGTGCCAGCAGTTATGCTTTGGGACAGGGACTATACGAGCAGTACTTC. Translated: CASSYALGQGLYEQYF.

Remarks on this clonotype: A much larger clone lies one base from this, so it may be a read error. The genes are TRBV24-1 and TRBJ2-5; maybe TRBD1 (5 bases). The V gene's germline CDR1 is KGHDR and CDR2 SFDVKD. This CDR3 is built from 14 residues. The CDR3 nucleotides read TGTGTCACCAGTGATACACAGGTAGAAGAGACCCAGTACTTC. Translation gives CVTSDTQVEETQYF.

This clonotype was seen at least ten times. The CDR3: CASSRDRETYEQYF. CDR3 bases: TGTGCCAGCAGCCGGGACAGGGAAACCTACGAGCAGTACTTC. J is TRBJ2-7 and V is TRBV6-1; 9 nucleotides match TRBD1. Losses at the gene ends were 6 bases for V and 2 bases for J; bases not matched to a gene: 5. The V gene's germline CDR1 is MNHNS and CDR2 SASEGT. The length of the CDR3 is 14 residues.

This clonotype has a handful of counts. CDR3 sequence (DNA): TGTGCCAGCAGTTTTGGCCAGGGCCGGGGCAATCAGCCCCAGCATTTT. Its translation is CASSFGQGRGNQPQHF. This rearrangement joins TRBV12-3 or TRBV12-4 to TRBJ1-5; D might be TRBD1 (5 bases). Trimming pared 3 bases from V and 2 bases from J, leaving 14 bases between. This CDR3 spans 16 amino acids.

This clonotype came up many times. The genes are TRBV29-1 and TRBJ2-6; no reliable D call. The CDR3 length is 15 residues. Germline CDR1 SQVTM, CDR2 ANQGSEA. V dropped 6 bases and J dropped 0 bases, with 12 bases sitting between them. The CDR3 sequence is CSVDLGNSGANVLTF. The CDR3 bases are TGCAGCGTCGACCTGGGGAACTCTGGGGCCAACGTCCTGACTTTC. Variable domain in full (rest from reference TRBV29-1 and TRBJ2-6): SAVISQKPSRDICQRGTSLTIQCQVDSQVTMMFWYRQQPGQSLTLIATANQGSEATYESGFVIDKFPISRPNLTFSTLTVSNMSPEDSSIYLCSVDLGNSGANVLTFGAGSRLTVL.

There are many counts of this clonotype. The chain joins TRBV24-1 to TRBJ2-7; D remains ambiguous. Germline CDR1 and CDR2: KGHDR and SFDVKD. This CDR3 is 14 amino acids long. Trimming removed 2 bases at V and 3 bases at J, with 10 bases between. CDR3 region: CATSDSQGNYEQYF. The CDR3 nucleotides are TGTGCCACCAGTGATTCCCAAGGGAACTACGAGCAGTACTTC.

In this sample, this clonotype turned up many times. The V and J genes are TRBV12-3 or TRBV12-4 and TRBJ1-2; D not certain. The CDR3 has 13 residues. Deletions cut 2 bases from V and 6 bases from J, with 10 bases between. The CDR3 DNA reads as TGTGCCAGCAGTTTACAGGAGGGTAATGGCTACACCTTC. Translated: CASSLQEGNGYTF.

This clonotype was recorded at least ten times. This chain joins TRBV2 and TRBJ2-6; 13 positions agree with TRBD2. Germline assignment: CDR1 SNHLY and CDR2 FYNNEI. The V and J ends lost 4 bases and 2 bases, in that order; junction bases with no gene match: 2. The CDR3 has 17 amino acids. CDR3 nucleotides: TGTGCCAGCAGTGCGGGACTAGCGGGAACTGGGGCCAACGTCCTGACTTTC. It encodes CASSAGLAGTGANVLTF. The whole variable domain, remainder taken from reference TRBV2 and TRBJ2-6, is EPEVTQTPSHQVTQMGQEVILRCVPISNHLYFYWYRQILGQKVEFLVSFYNNEISEKSEIFDDQFSVERPDGSNFTLKIRSTKLEDSAMYFCASSAGLAGTGANVLTFGAGSRLTVL.

This clonotype has a count of ten or more. This chain links TRBV5-1 with TRBJ1-1, with TRBD1 matching over 7 bases. The CDR3 sequence is 13 residues long. Germline values: CDR1 SGHRS, CDR2 YFSETQ. V lost 5 bases to trimming and J lost 8 bases; unmatched junction nucleotides: 9. Written as DNA, the CDR3 is TGCGCCAGCAGTTATTATCCGGGACAGGAAGCTTTCTTT. It translates to CASSYYPGQEAFF.

This clonotype was seen ten or more times. CDR3 sequence reads: CAWSSSQETQYF. Written as DNA, the CDR3 is TGTGCCTGGAGTTCTAGTCAAGAGACCCAGTACTTC. This chain links TRBV30 with TRBJ2-5; D remains ambiguous. V was trimmed by 2 bases and J by 2 bases, leaving 6 bases between them. The CDR3 is 12 residues long. Per the germline V gene, CDR1 is GTSNPN and CDR2 is SVGIG (reference sequence).

The rearrangement uses TRBV19 and TRBJ2-6; D is unclear. The CDR3 has 14 residues. CDR1 LNHDA and CDR2 SQIVND come from the germline V gene (reference sequence). Deletions cut 9 bases from V and 0 bases from J, with 9 bases between. The CDR3 coding sequence is TGTGCCAGCAACTCCTACTCTGGGGCCAACGTCCTGACTTTC. Amino acids: CASNSYSGANVLTF.

V and J are TRBV19 and TRBJ1-6; 9 bases line up with TRBD1. Germline V CDR1 and CDR2: LNHDA, SQIVND (reference sequence). J was trimmed by 7 bases and V by 5 bases; bases with no gene match: 12. There are 17 residues in the CDR3. The CDR3 here is CASSSEFWDRENSPLHF. The DNA of the CDR3 is TGTGCCAGTAGTTCCGAGTTTTGGGACAGGGAGAATTCACCCCTCCACTTT.

This clonotype was picked up many times. The gene calls are TRBV6-1 and TRBJ2-5, with D possibly matching TRBD1 (6 bases). V was cut by 2 bases and J by 2 bases, with 15 bases left in between. Germline-derived CDR1 and CDR2 are MNHNS and SASEGT. There are 16 residues in the CDR3. CDR3 protein: CASSEFLRDIQETQYF. The CDR3 DNA sequence: TGTGCCAGCAGTGAATTTCTCCGGGACATACAAGAGACCCAGTACTTC.

The sample holds many counts of this clonotype. This chain uses TRBV6-1 with TRBJ2-2, with TRBD1 matching over 7 bases. With V trimmed by 6 bases and J by 3 bases, 7 bases remained unmatched. The CDR3 is made up of 15 amino acids. From germline, CDR1 is MNHNS and CDR2 SASEGT. CDR3 residues: CASRTGTEDTGELFF. CDR3 DNA sequence: TGTGCCAGCAGGACCGGGACAGAGGACACCGGGGAGCTGTTTTTT.

This clonotype was counted ten times or more. The rearrangement links TRBV6-1 to TRBJ1-1; 9 nucleotides line up with TRBD1. Germline V gene lookup returns CDR1 MNHNS and CDR2 SASEGT. There are 16 residues in the CDR3. V lost 1 base to trimming and J lost 5 bases; unmatched junction nucleotides: 8. The CDR3 sequence: CASSEGVDRGFTEAFF. The CDR3 DNA follows: TGTGCCAGCAGTGAAGGTGTAGACAGGGGGTTTACTGAAGCTTTCTTT.

This clonotype has ten or more counts. CDR3 loop: CASSRRTSGKAGELFF. In nucleotides, the CDR3 is TGTGCCAGCAGCCGCAGGACTAGCGGGAAGGCCGGGGAGCTGTTTTTT. The chain is built from TRBV9 and TRBJ2-2; 12 nucleotides match TRBD2. The CDR3 sequence is 16 residues long. Germline assignment: CDR1 SGDLS and CDR2 YYNGEE. The V segment lost 4 bases and the J segment 6 bases; nucleotides outside the gene matches: 7.

This clonotype was counted at least ten times. The rearrangement uses TRBV7-2 and TRBJ2-7; D possibly corresponds to TRBD1 (6 bases). V was pared by 1 base and J by 6 bases, with 13 bases between. CDR1 and CDR2 (germline): SGHTA, FQGNSA. The CDR3 has 14 residues. The DNA for the CDR3 is TGTGCCAGCAGCTTAGGCCAGGGGATCTCCGAGCAGTACTTC. Translating it yields CASSLGQGISEQYF.

This clonotype was seen only a few times. J is TRBJ2-7 and V is TRBV28; 7 bases are a match to TRBD1. Losses at the gene ends were 3 bases for V and 6 bases for J; bases not matched to a gene: 8. Per the germline V gene, CDR1 is MDHEN and CDR2 is SYDVKM. CDR3 length equals 14 residues. The CDR3: CASSFGRGRREQYF. Written as DNA, the CDR3 is TGTGCCAGCAGTTTCGGTAGGGGGCGACGCGAGCAGTACTTC.

The rearrangement joins TRBV2 to TRBJ2-2, with 7 bases matching TRBD2. Trimming at V came to 5 bases and at J to 4 bases, leaving 7 bases not matched to a gene. The CDR3 extends over 15 amino acids. The germline CDR1 and CDR2 sequences are SNHLY and FYNNEI. The CDR3 nucleotides read TGTGCCAGCAGTTTAACGGGAGGCCCCACCGGGGAGCTGTTTTTT. Its protein is CASSLTGGPTGELFF.

This clonotype occurred many times. This chain connects TRBV12-3 or TRBV12-4 to TRBJ1-2, with D perhaps matching TRBD1 (5 bases). Trimming removed 6 bases at V and 5 bases at J, with 16 bases between. The CDR3 is 14 residues long. Here the CDR3 reads CASRSSAGGYGYTF. In DNA, the CDR3 is TGTGCCAGCAGGAGTTCGGCGGGGGGGTATGGCTACACCTTC.

This clonotype was seen at least ten times. The chain has TRBV18 and TRBJ1-1; 8 bases map to TRBD1. The CDR3 has 15 amino acids. Unmatched junction bases numbered 8, after V lost 1 base and J lost 7 bases. Germline V gene data show CDR1 as KGHSH and CDR2 as LQKENI. CDR3 amino acids: CASSPRVGQGIEAFF. CDR3 sequence (DNA): TGTGCCAGCTCACCACGGGTTGGACAGGGCATTGAAGCTTTCTTT.

This clonotype was observed many times. The chain combines TRBV9 with TRBJ2-7, with a possible D match to TRBD2 (5 bases). V lost 0 bases and J 1 base, leaving 8 bases between the germline ends. Per germline, CDR1 SGDLS and CDR2 YYNGEE. The CDR3 is made up of 14 amino acids. The CDR3 here is CASSVGRTSYEQYF. CDR3 nucleotide sequence: TGTGCCAGCAGCGTAGGGCGGACTTCCTACGAGCAGTACTTC.

The genes are TRBV6-1 and TRBJ2-7; weak D call: TRBD2 (5 bases). V was cut by 6 bases and J by 5 bases, with 17 bases left in between. The germline V gene has CDR1 MNHNS and CDR2 SASEGT. This CDR3 has 14 residues. The CDR3 DNA sequence: TGTGCCAGCAGAAAAGCGGCCGCGTACCACGAGCAGTACTTC. Protein: CASRKAAAYHEQYF.